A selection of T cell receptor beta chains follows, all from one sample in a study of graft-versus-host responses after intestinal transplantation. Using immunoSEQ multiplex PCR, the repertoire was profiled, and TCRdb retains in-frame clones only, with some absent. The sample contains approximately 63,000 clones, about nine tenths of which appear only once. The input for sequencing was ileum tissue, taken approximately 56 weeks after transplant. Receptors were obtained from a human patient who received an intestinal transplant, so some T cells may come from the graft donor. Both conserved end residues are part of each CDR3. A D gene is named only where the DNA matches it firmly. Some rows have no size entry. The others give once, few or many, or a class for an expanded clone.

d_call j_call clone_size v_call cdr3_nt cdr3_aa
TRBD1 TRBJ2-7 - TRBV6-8 TGTGCCAGCAGCTCTCGGCCTCAGTCCCCATGGGGACAGAAACATCCCGAGCAGTACTTC CASSSRPQSPWGQKHPEQYF
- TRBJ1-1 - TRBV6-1 TGTGCCAGCAGTGAACGAGCCTGGGGGGAGAACACTGAAGCTTTCTTT CASSERAWGENTEAFF
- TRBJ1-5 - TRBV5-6 TGTGCCAGCAGCTTGCCCAATCAGCCCCAGCATTTT CASSLPNQPQHF
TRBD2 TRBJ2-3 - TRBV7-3 TGTGCCAGCAGCTTAAGGCCGGGAGGGCCCCCAGATACGCAGTATTTT CASSLRPGGPPDTQYF
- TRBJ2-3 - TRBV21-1 TGTGCCAGCAGCGCCCGGAGGAGGGGCAGAGATACGCAGTATTTT CASSARRRGRDTQYF
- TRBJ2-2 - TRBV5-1 TGCGCCAGCAGCTACACAGGGGCCTCGGGAGGGACCGGGGAGCTGTTTTTT CASSYTGASGGTGELFF
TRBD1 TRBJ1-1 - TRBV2 TGTGCCAGCAGTGAGGGGACAGGGAACACTGAAGCTTTCTTT CASSEGTGNTEAFF
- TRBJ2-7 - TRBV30 TGTGCCTGGAGTGATGAACAATTAATAAGCTACGAGCAGTACTTC CAWSDEQLISYEQYF
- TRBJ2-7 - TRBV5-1 TGCGCCAGCAGCTTTTCGGTCGAACAGGGTAACTACGAGCAGTACTTC CASSFSVEQGNYEQYF
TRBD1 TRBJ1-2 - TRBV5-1 TGCGCCAGCAGCCCCGGGACAGGGAAAGGCTACACCTTC CASSPGTGKGYTF
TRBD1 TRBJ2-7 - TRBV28 TGTGCCAGCAGCTTAACGGGACAGGGCCCCGAGCAGTACTTC CASSLTGQGPEQYF
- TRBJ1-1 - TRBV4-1 TGCGCCAGCAGCCAAGAGGCTAGGAATACTGAAGCTTTCTTT CASSQEARNTEAFF
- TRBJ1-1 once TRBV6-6 TGTGCCAGCAGTTACCTCCTGAGCACTGAAGCTTTCTTT CASSYLLSTEAFF
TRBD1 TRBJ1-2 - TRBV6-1 TGTGCCAGCAGCCGGGGGACAGGGTCCTATGGCTACACCTTC CASSRGTGSYGYTF
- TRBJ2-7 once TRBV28 TGTGCCAGCAGTCGCGTTAGCCCCCCCTACGAGCAGTACTTC CASSRVSPPYEQYF
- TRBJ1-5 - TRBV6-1 TGTGCCATCGACGGTAGCAATCAGCCCCAGCATTTT CAIDGSNQPQHF
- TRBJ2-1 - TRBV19 TGTGCCAGTAGTATAGGAGGGCTACACCTCGATGAGCAGTTCTTC CASSIGGLHLDEQFF
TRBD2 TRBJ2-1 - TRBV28 TGTGCCAGCAGCCTGCCCTTTATAGCGGGAGGCGATGAGCAGTTCTTC CASSLPFIAGGDEQFF
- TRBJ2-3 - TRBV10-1 TGCGCCAGCAGTGAAGGGACAAGGGGTTTGACAGATACGCAGTATTTT CASSEGTRGLTDTQYF
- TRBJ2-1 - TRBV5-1 TGCGCCAGCAGCTTGACTATAGGGGACGAGCAGTTCTTC CASSLTIGDEQFF
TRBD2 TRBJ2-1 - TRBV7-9 TGTGCCAGCAGCCCCACTAGCGGGAACTACAATGAGCAGTTCTTC CASSPTSGNYNEQFF
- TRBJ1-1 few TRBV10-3 TGTGCCACCCGGGGGCCCTCGGGGGCCGCTGAAGCTTTCTTT CATRGPSGAAEAFF
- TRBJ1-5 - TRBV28 TGTGCCAGCAGCGGGGGGCCCATTAGCAATCAGCCCCAGCATTTT CASSGGPISNQPQHF
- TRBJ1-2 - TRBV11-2 TGTGCCAGCAGCTCCCTAAAGTGGGGAAAGGATGGCTACACCTTC CASSSLKWGKDGYTF
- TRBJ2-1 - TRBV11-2 TGTGCCAGCAGTCAGACACCGAGCTCCTACAATGAGCAGTTCTTC CASSQTPSSYNEQFF
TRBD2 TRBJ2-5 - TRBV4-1 TGCGCCAGCAGCCAAGGTGGGACTAACTCTCCCGAGGACTTC CASSQGGTNSPEDF
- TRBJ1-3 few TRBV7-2 TGTGCCAGCAGCTTCGGGGCGCTAAGGACTGGAAACACCATATATTTT CASSFGALRTGNTIYF
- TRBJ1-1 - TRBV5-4 TGTGCCAGCAGCTTGGGGGGAGCGAACACTGAAGCTTTCTTT CASSLGGANTEAFF
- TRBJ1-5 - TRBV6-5 TGTGCCAGCAGACCACAGGGTTTGAGCAATCAGCCCCAGCATTTT CASRPQGLSNQPQHF
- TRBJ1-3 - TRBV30 TGTGCCTGGAGTATGGGTACTGGAAACACCATATATTTT CAWSMGTGNTIYF
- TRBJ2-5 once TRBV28 TGTGCCAGCAGTTTTTTGGGGATCCAAGAGACCCAGTACTTC CASSFLGIQETQYF
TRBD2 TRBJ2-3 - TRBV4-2 TGTGCCAGCAGCCAAGTGATCATGGGACTAGGGGACACAGATACGCAGTATTTT CASSQVIMGLGDTDTQYF
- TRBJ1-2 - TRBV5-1 TGCGCCAGCGGCGGGGGGGCCTATGGCTACACCTTC CASGGGAYGYTF
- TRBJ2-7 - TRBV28 TGTGCCAGCAGACCGGGACTTTTTACCTACGAGCAGTACTTC CASRPGLFTYEQYF
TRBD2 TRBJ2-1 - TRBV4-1 TGTGCCAGCAGCCATGAGTCTAGACTAGCGGAAAATGAGCAGTTCTTC CASSHESRLAENEQFF
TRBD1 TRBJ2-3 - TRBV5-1 TGCGCCAGCAGCCCGGGACAGGGGTCAGATACGCAGTATTTT CASSPGQGSDTQYF
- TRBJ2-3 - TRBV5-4 TGTGCCAGCAGCTTTGGGGCGGGATTCACAGATACGCAGTATTTT CASSFGAGFTDTQYF
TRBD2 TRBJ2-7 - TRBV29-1 TGCAGCGTTACTCTTCAGCGGGAGAGATCGCAGTACTTC CSVTLQRERSQYF
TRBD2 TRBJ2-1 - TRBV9 TGTGCCAGCAGCGAGAGGACTAGCGGGATGAATGAGCAGTTCTTC CASSERTSGMNEQFF
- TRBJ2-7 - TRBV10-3 TGTGCCATCAGCTCCGGGACCGCCTCCTACGAGCAGTACTTC CAISSGTASYEQYF
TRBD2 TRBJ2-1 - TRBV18 TGTGCCAGCTCACCGGGACTAGCGGGAGTAGGCGAGCAGTTCTTC CASSPGLAGVGEQFF
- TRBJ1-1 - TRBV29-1 TGCAGCGCCACAGGGTCGGGTGGCACTGAAGCTTTCTTT CSATGSGGTEAFF
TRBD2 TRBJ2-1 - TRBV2 TGTGCCAGCACCCCGGGGGGGACACTGGGGGATGAGCAGTTCTTC CASTPGGTLGDEQFF
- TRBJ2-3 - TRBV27 TGTGCCAGCAGTTTATCGTCAAGCACAGATACGCAGTATTTT CASSLSSSTDTQYF
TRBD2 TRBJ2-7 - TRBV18 TGTGCCAGCTCACGCTTGAGGGCGGGAGTAAACGAGCAGTACTTC CASSRLRAGVNEQYF
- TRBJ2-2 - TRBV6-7 TGTGCCAGCAGTTACCCTAACAGGTCGTGGGTCCCCTACACCGGGGAGCTGTTTTTT CASSYPNRSWVPYTGELFF
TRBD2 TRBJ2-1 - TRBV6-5 TGTGCCAGCAGTTACTCGTCTAGCGGGAGGGCGGGGGAGCAGTTCTTC CASSYSSSGRAGEQFF
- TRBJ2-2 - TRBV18 TGTGCCAGCTCACCACTGGTACTGGCGGGGGCCGCGAACACCGGGGAGCTGTTTTTT CASSPLVLAGAANTGELFF
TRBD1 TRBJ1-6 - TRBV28 TGTGCCAGCAGTCCGATACAGGGGGCGCAATATAATTCACCCCTCCACTTT CASSPIQGAQYNSPLHF
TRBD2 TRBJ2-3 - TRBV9 TGTGCCAGCAGCGCTTCTTCTAGCGGGAGAACGGATACGCAGTATTTT CASSASSSGRTDTQYF
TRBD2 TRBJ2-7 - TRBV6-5 TGTGCCAGCAGTTACTCCCTTAGCGGGGTCGGGTACGAGCAGTACTTC CASSYSLSGVGYEQYF
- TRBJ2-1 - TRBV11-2 TGTGCCAGCAGCTTATTCAGGACAAAGGGAAATGAGCAGTTCTTC CASSLFRTKGNEQFF
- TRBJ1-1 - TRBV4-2 TGTGCCAGCAGCCAAGAGGGGGGGGTCGGCACTGAAGCTTTCTTT CASSQEGGVGTEAFF
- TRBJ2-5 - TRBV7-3 TGTGCCAGCAGCTTATCGGTCGGCCCGGGAGAGACCCAGTACTTC CASSLSVGPGETQYF